There are many counts of the clone carrying this T cell receptor (beta chain). As yet, its antigen is unknown. The data originate from a study of T-cell memory formation after mild COVID-19. The overall study: Most TCR clusters belonged to a single donor. Study-wide findings and caveats: Contracting clones from day 15 to 85 showed balanced CD4/CD8; later expanders favored CD4+.

The CDR3 runs 13 residues. V lost 5 bases, J lost 8 bases, and 10 bases lay in between. CDR1 and CDR2 (germline): LGHNA, YSLEER. In TCRdb, the 5' RACE reads were re-called with MiXCR into one record per CDR3 protein. The repertoire includes roughly 260,000 distinct CDR3 sequences, over 15% of them detected once, and about 3.5% sits in the top ten. The clonotype was recovered from a man in his late teens or twenties who had mild COVID-19 (a few samples of this study predate the infection). Cell type and time point are not known. The rearrangement joins TRBV4-3 to TRBJ1-6; D is undetermined. The sample was PBMCs or a T cell subset sorted from them (not recorded which). CDR3 bases: TGCGCCAGCAGCGCCAAGGCCGATTCACCCCTCCACTTT. Amino acids: CASSAKADSPLHF.